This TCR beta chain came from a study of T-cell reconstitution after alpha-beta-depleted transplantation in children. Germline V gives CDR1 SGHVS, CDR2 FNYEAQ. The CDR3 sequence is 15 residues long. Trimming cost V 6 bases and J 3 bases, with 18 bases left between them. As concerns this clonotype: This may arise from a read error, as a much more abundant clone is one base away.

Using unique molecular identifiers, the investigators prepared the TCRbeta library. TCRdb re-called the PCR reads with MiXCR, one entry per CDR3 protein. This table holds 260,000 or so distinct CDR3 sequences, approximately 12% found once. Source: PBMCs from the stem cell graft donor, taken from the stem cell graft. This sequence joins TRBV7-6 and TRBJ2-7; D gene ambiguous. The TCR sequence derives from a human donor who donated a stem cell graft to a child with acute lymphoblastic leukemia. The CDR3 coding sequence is TGTGCCAGCAGTCTCTCAGGCATACCAGGCTACGAGCAGTACTTC. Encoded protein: CASSLSGIPGYEQYF. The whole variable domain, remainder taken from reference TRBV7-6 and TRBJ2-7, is GAGVSQSPRYKVTKRGQDVALRCDPISGHVSLYWYRQALGQGPEFLTYFNYEAQQDKSGLPNDRFSAERPEGSISTLTIQRTEQRDSAMYRCASSLSGIPGYEQYFGPGTRLTVT.